The source of this T cell receptor (beta chain) is a study of molecular identifiers for immune sequencing clone quantification. In the study overall: In replicates, the authors split RNA from roughly 18,000 or 92,000 naive CD8 cells five ways and sequenced four.

Study results and limitations: Clones that exceeded 20 RNA copies held over 98% of effector molecules, yet under 1% in naive cells. Highly expanded clone sizes could be underestimated by identical TCR molecules sharing a barcode.

In this sample, this clonotype turned up a few times. Its antigen is undetermined. A single record per CDR3 protein comes from TCRdb applying MiXCR to the PCR reads. Among about 36,000 distinct CDR3 sequences listed, about 18% were seen once. Material for sequencing was naive CD8+ T cells from blood, with Jurkat cell RNA spiked in. Subset of the sample: FACS-sorted CD8+CD4-CCR7+CD45RA+ naive T cells. The sequence came from a human donor in good health. Some libraries in this study had Jurkat cell RNA spiked in.

The CDR3 DNA is TGTGCCAGCAGCTTAGGGGGAAACGGGGAGCTGTTTTTT. This translates into CASSLGGNGELFF. This sequence joins TRBV7-6 and TRBJ2-2; D remains unclear. CDR1 is SGHVS, CDR2 FNYEAQ, per germline. Trimming took 1 base from V and 7 from J, leaving 7 bases between them. This CDR3 comprises 13 residues.